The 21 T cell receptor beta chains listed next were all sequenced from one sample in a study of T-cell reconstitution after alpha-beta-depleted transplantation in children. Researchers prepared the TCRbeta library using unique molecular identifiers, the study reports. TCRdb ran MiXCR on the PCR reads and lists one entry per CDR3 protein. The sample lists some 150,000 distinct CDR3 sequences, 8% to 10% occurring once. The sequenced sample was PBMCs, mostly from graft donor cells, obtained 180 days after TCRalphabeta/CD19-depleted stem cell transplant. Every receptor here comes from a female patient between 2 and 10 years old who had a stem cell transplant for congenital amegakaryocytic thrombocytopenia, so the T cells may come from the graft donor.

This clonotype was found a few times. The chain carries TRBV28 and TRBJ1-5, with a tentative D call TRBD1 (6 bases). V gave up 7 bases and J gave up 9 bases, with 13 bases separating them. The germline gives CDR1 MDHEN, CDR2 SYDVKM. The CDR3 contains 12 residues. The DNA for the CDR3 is TGTGCCAGCAAAGACAGGTTTCCGCCCCAGCATTTT. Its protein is CASKDRFPPQHF.

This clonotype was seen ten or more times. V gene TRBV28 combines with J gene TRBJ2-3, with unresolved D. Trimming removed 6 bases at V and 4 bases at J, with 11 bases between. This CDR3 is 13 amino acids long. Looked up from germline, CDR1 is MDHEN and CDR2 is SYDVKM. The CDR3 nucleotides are TGTGCCAGCAGGTCAAGGGCGCCAGATACGCAGTATTTT. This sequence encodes CASRSRAPDTQYF.

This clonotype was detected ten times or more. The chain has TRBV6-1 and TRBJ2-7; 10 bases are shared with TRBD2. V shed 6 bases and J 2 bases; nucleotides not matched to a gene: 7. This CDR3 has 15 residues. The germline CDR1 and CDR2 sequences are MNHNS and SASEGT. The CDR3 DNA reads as TGTGCCAGCAGCCCGTCTAGCGGGGGAACCTACGAGCAGTACTTC. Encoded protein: CASSPSSGGTYEQYF.

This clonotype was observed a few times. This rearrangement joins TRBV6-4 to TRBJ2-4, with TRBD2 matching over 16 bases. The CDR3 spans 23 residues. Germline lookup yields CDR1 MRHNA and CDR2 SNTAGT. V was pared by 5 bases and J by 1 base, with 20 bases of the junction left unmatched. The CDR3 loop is CASSPRQLGTSGRGRRAKNIQYF. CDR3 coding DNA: TGTGCCAGCAGTCCCCGTCAACTTGGGACTAGCGGGAGGGGAAGGCGGGCCAAAAACATTCAGTACTTC.

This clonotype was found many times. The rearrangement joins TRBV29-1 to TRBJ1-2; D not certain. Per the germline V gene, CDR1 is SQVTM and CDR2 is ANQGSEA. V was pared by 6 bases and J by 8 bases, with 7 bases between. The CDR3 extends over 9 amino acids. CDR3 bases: TGCAGCGTCGACCGCGGCTACACCTTC. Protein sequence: CSVDRGYTF.

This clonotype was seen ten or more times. The CDR3 DNA sequence: TGTGCCAGCAGTGCTAGGACAGGGCCCTACGAGCAGTACTTC. Translation: CASSARTGPYEQYF. The J gene is TRBJ2-7, the V gene TRBV2, with 8 bases that match TRBD1. This CDR3 contains 14 residues. Trimming took 4 bases from V and 2 from J; bases not matched to a gene: 4. The germline V gene has CDR1 SNHLY and CDR2 FYNNEI.

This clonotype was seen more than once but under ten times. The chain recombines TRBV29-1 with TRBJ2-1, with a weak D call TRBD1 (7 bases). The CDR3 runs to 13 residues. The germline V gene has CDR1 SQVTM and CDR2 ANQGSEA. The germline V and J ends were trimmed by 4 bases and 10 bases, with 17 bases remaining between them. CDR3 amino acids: CSVGVNGGGEQFF. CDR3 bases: TGCAGCGTTGGAGTAAATGGAGGGGGCGAGCAGTTCTTC.

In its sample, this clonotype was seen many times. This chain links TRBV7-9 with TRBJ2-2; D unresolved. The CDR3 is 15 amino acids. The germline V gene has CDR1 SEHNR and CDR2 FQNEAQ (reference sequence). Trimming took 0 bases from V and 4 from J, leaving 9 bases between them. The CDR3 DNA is TGTGCCAGCAGCTTAGCGTTGGGATTCACCGGGGAGCTGTTTTTT. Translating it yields CASSLALGFTGELFF.

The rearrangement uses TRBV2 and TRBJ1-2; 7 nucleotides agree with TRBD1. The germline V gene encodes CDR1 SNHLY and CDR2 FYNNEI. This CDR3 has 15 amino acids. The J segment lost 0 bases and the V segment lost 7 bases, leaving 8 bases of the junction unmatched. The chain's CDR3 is CASTRDSATNYGYTF. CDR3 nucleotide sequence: TGTGCCAGCACCCGGGACAGCGCCACTAACTATGGCTACACCTTC. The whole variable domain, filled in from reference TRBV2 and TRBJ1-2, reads EPEVTQTPSHQVTQMGQEVILRCVPISNHLYFYWYRQILGQKVEFLVSFYNNEISEKSEIFDDQFSVERPDGSNFTLKIRSTKLEDSAMYFCASTRDSATNYGYTFGSGTRLTVV.

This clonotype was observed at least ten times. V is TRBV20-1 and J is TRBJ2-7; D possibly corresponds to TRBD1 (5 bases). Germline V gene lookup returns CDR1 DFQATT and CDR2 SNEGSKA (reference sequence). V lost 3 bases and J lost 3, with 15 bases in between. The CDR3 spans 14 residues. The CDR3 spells CSASSLAGNYEQYF. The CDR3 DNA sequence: TGCAGTGCTAGTTCGTTGGCAGGGAACTACGAGCAGTACTTC.

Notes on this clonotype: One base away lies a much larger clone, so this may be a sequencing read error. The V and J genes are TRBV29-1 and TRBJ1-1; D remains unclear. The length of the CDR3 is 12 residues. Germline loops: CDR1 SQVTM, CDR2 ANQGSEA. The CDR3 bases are TGCAGCGTTAAAGAGGGCGGGACTGAAGCTTTCTTT. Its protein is CSVKEGGTEAFF.

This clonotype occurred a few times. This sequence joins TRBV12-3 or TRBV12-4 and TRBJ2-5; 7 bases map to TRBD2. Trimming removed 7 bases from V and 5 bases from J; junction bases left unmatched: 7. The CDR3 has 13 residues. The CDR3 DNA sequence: TGTGCCAGCAACCGCAGGGAGGGGGAGACCCAGTACTTC. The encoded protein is CASNRREGETQYF.

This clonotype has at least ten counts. The CDR3: CASSEYGTDTQYF. The CDR3 nucleotides are TGTGCCAGCAGTGAATATGGAACAGATACGCAGTATTTT. The V gene is TRBV25-1, the J gene TRBJ2-3, with D unresolved. V gave up 0 bases and J gave up 3 bases, with 4 bases separating them. The CDR3 is made up of 13 amino acids. The V gene's germline CDR1 is MGHDK and CDR2 SYGVNS.

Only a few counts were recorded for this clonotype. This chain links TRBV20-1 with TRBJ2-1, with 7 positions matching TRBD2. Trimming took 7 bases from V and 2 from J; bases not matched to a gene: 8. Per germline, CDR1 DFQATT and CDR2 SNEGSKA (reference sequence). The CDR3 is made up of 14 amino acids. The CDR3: CSVGGGWAYNEQFF. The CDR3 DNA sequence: TGCAGTGTCGGCGGGGGTTGGGCCTACAATGAGCAGTTCTTC.

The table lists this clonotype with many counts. CDR3 nucleotides: TGTGCCACTTCGCGGACCCTCTTTAGCGGGAGCTTTGATGAGCAGTTCTTC. It specifies CATSRTLFSGSFDEQFF. The rearrangement uses TRBV6-5 and TRBJ2-1; 9 nucleotides match TRBD2. Per the germline V gene, CDR1 is MNHEY and CDR2 is SVGAGI. The V gene end was trimmed by 10 bases and the J gene end by 8 bases; junction bases not matched to a gene: 21. The CDR3 is 17 amino acids.

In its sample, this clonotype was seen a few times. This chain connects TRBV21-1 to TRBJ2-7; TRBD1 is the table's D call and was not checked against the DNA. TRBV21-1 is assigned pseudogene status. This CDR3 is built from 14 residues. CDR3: CASSKGYRRYEQYF. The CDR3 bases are TGTGCCAGCAGCAAAGGGTACAGGAGGTACGAGCAGTACTTC.

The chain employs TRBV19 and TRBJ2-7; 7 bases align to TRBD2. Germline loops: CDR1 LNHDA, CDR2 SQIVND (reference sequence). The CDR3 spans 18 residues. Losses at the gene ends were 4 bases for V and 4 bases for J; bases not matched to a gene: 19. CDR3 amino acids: CASSNLAEGGDLLYEQYF. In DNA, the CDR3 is TGTGCCAGTAGTAACCTAGCGGAAGGAGGGGATCTCTTATACGAGCAGTACTTC.

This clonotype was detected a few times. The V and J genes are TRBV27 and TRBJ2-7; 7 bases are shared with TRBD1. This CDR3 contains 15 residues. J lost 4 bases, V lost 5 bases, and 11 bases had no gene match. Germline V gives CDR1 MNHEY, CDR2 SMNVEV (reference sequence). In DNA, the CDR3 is TGTGCCAGCAGTCAGAAACCGGGACAGATATACGAGCAGTACTTC. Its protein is CASSQKPGQIYEQYF.

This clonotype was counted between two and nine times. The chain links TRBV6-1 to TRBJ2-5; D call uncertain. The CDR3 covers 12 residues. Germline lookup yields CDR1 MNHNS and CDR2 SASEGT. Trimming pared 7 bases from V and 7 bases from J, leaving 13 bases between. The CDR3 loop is CASTSPPRTQYF. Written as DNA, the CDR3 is TGTGCCAGCACCTCTCCGCCGCGGACCCAGTACTTC.

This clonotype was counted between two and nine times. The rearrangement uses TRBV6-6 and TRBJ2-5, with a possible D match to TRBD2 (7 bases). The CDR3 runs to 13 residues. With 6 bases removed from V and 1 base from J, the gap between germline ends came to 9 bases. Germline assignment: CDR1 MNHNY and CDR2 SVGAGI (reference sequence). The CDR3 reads CASRAGAQETQYF. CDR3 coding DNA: TGTGCCAGCAGGGCGGGGGCCCAAGAGACCCAGTACTTC.

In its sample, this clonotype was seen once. CDR3 in amino acids: CASSIDDGGGNEQFF. The CDR3 nucleotides read TGTGCCAGTAGTATAGATGACGGGGGGGGCAATGAGCAGTTCTTC. The chain uses TRBV19 and TRBJ2-1, with 8 bases fitting TRBD2. Germline V gene sequence: CDR1 LNHDA, CDR2 SQIVND (reference sequence). With 0 bases clipped from V and 6 bases from J, the junction kept 4 bases outside the gene matches. The CDR3 spans 15 residues. Looking up the rest from reference TRBV19 and TRBJ2-1 gives the full variable domain: DGGITQSPKYLFRKEGQNVTLSCEQNLNHDAMYWYRQDPGQGLRLIYYSQIVNDFQKGDIAEGYSVSREKKESFPLTVTSAQKNPTAFYLCASSIDDGGGNEQFFGPGTRLTVL.